The rows below give T cell receptor beta chains drawn from one sample of a study of cytomegalovirus exposure and HLA in healthy donors. Sequenced by immunoSEQ multiplex PCR; TCRdb stores in-frame clones only, minus some. The repertoire consists of 100,000 to 120,000 clones, with more than 75% occurring once and the leading ten covering around 2%. Material: PBMCs. These receptors were obtained from a man aged 35 to 55 in good health and CMV-seronegative. Each CDR3 is given with its conserved first and last residue. D genes are given only for firm matches. Size is stated for part of the rows, as once, few or many counts, or as a class when the clone is expanded.

J	D	V	size	CDR3	DNA
TRBJ2-7	.	TRBV7-9	.	CASSLGVQGHEQYF	TGTGCCAGCAGCTTAGGGGTTCAGGGCCACGAGCAGTACTTC
TRBJ1-2	.	TRBV19	.	CASSIGPAGGGDGYTF	TGTGCCAGTAGTATAGGCCCCGCGGGGGGCGGCGATGGCTACACCTTC
TRBJ1-1	.	TRBV6-1	.	CASRLDTSRGEAFF	TGTGCCAGCAGACTGGACACCTCCCGAGGTGAAGCTTTCTTT
TRBJ2-7	.	TRBV6-5	few	CASSSGQGHYEQYF	TGTGCCAGCAGTTCCGGCCAGGGGCACTACGAGCAGTACTTC
TRBJ1-3	TRBD1	TRBV6-1	.	CASSEGGQGGGNTIYF	TGTGCCAGCAGTGAAGGGGGACAGGGAGGTGGAAACACCATATATTTT
TRBJ1-2	.	TRBV11-2	few	CASSSGVGYTF	TGTGCCAGCAGCTCGGGGGTCGGCTACACCTTC
TRBJ2-7	TRBD1	TRBV30	.	CAWSLGQGGEQYF	TGTGCCTGGAGCCTCGGACAGGGAGGCGAGCAGTACTTC
TRBJ1-2	TRBD1	TRBV6-5	.	CATSQGAAGYTF	TGTGCCACCTCACAGGGGGCGGCTGGCTACACCTTC
TRBJ2-1	TRBD1	TRBV7-8	once	CASSLADRVISNEQFF	TGTGCCAGCAGCTTAGCCGACAGGGTGATATCAAATGAGCAGTTCTTC
TRBJ1-5	.	TRBV2	.	CASSVAPAEGNQPQHF	TGTGCCAGCAGTGTTGCACCCGCGGAGGGCAATCAGCCCCAGCATTTT
TRBJ1-6	.	TRBV30	.	CAWGRRESPLHF	TGTGCCTGGGGAAGGCGGGAGTCACCCCTCCACTTT
TRBJ2-7	.	TRBV5-4	once	CASSSGLGEQYF	TGTGCCAGCAGCTCAGGACTGGGCGAGCAGTACTTC
TRBJ2-5	TRBD2	TRBV29-1	once	CSVDVLAGEETQYF	TGCAGCGTTGACGTTCTAGCGGGGGAAGAGACCCAGTACTTC
TRBJ2-5	TRBD1	TRBV6-6	.	CASSHSLTGEETQYF	TGTGCCAGCAGTCACTCATTGACAGGGGAGGAGACCCAGTACTTC
TRBJ2-1	.	TRBV30	.	CAWSDSSYNEQFF	TGTGCCTGGAGTGACAGCTCCTACAATGAGCAGTTCTTC
TRBJ2-7	TRBD1	TRBV4-3	.	CASSPGTGSSYEQYF	TGCGCCAGCAGCCCCGGGACAGGTAGTTCCTACGAGCAGTACTTC
TRBJ2-1	.	TRBV9	.	CASSPQGEEQFF	TGTGCCAGCAGCCCACAGGGTGAGGAGCAGTTCTTC
TRBJ1-5	TRBD1	TRBV18	once	CASSTTGREDMPQHF	TGTGCCAGCTCCACGACAGGGAGAGAGGATATGCCCCAGCATTTT
TRBJ1-4	TRBD1	TRBV5-5	.	CASSLGLRGTNEKLFF	TGTGCCAGCAGCTTGGGGCTCAGGGGGACTAATGAAAAACTGTTTTTT
TRBJ1-5	TRBD1	TRBV28	.	CASTKPRDRNSNQPQHF	TGTGCCAGCACTAAACCCCGGGACAGAAATAGCAATCAGCCCCAGCATTTT
TRBJ1-5	.	TRBV6-5	.	CASRRDGNSNQPQHF	TGTGCCAGCAGGCGGGACGGGAATAGCAATCAGCCCCAGCATTTT
TRBJ2-2	.	TRBV5-1	.	CASSLAQGWNTGELFF	TGCGCCAGCAGCTTGGCCCAGGGATGGAACACCGGGGAGCTGTTTTTT
TRBJ2-3	TRBD1	TRBV5-1	.	CASSPPGTGSTDTQYF	TGCGCCAGCAGCCCCCCCGGGACAGGCAGCACAGATACGCAGTATTTT
TRBJ2-7	TRBD2	TRBV13	.	CASSLGLAGPTYEQYF	TGTGCCAGCAGCTTAGGCCTAGCGGGGCCAACCTACGAGCAGTACTTC
TRBJ1-5	.	TRBV25-1	.	CASTTGNQPQHF	TGTGCCAGCACCACAGGCAATCAGCCCCAGCATTTT
TRBJ1-1	.	TRBV7-6	.	CASSLVRGAFF	TGTGCCAGCAGCTTAGTCCGAGGAGCTTTCTTT
TRBJ1-5	TRBD1	TRBV30	.	CAWSTGQGNQPQHF	TGTGCCTGGAGTACTGGACAGGGCAATCAGCCCCAGCATTTT
TRBJ1-5	.	TRBV7-2	.	CASSLQVSNQPQHF	TGTGCCAGCAGCTTACAGGTCAGCAATCAGCCCCAGCATTTT